The 27 T cell receptor beta chains presented below share a single source sample, sequenced in a study of blood T cell repertoires in COVID-19. Sequencing used immunoSEQ multiplex PCR; TCRdb keeps in-frame clones, though not all of them. This table holds about 150,000 clones, under 85% found once. The sample taken for sequencing was peripheral blood. All receptors derive from a man in his sixties with COVID-19, enrolled during active disease.

The V and J genes are TRBV5-5 and TRBJ2-1, with 12 bases fitting TRBD2. The CDR3 is 17 amino acids. Per the germline V gene, CDR1 is SGHKS and CDR2 is YYEKEE (reference sequence). J lost 0 bases, V lost 4 bases, and 5 bases had no gene match. The CDR3 spells CASSPRTSGASYNEQFF. The CDR3 region has the DNA TGTGCCAGCAGCCCAAGGACTAGCGGGGCCTCCTACAATGAGCAGTTCTTC.

The V gene is TRBV7-2, the J gene TRBJ1-4, with TRBD1 as a possible D gene (5 bases). The germline V gene encodes CDR1 SGHTA and CDR2 FQGNSA. The length of the CDR3 is 14 residues. V lost 2 bases and J 8 bases, leaving 12 bases between the germline ends. CDR3 sequence reads: CASSLIGTQEKLFF. The CDR3 nucleotides read TGTGCCAGCAGCTTAATAGGGACTCAAGAAAAACTGTTTTTT.

The chain links TRBV10-3 to TRBJ1-1; D is ambiguous. Germline CDR1 reads ENHRY; CDR2 reads SYGVKD. The germline V and J ends were trimmed by 5 bases and 1 base, with 14 bases remaining between them. This CDR3 comprises 15 residues. The CDR3 coding sequence is TGTGCCATCAGTAACTCCGGACGGGAGAACACTGAAGCTTTCTTT. This gives the protein CAISNSGRENTEAFF.

The chain is built from TRBV4-3 and TRBJ1-1; D remains ambiguous. The CDR3 contains 13 residues. V was shortened by 5 bases and J by 1 base, with 8 bases between the two germline ends. Germline CDR1 LGHNA, CDR2 YSLEER. The CDR3 here is CASSSTWNTEAFF. In DNA, the CDR3 is TGCGCCAGCAGCTCCACTTGGAACACTGAAGCTTTCTTT.

V is TRBV7-9 and J is TRBJ2-1; 13 positions agree with TRBD2. This CDR3 has 18 residues. Germline V lookup: CDR1 SEHNR, CDR2 FQNEAQ (reference sequence). Trimming took 4 bases from V and 6 from J; bases not matched to a gene: 12. Here the CDR3 reads CASSYGSGTSGDLNEQFF. DNA of the CDR3: TGTGCCAGCAGCTACGGCTCTGGGACTAGCGGGGACCTCAATGAGCAGTTCTTC.

V gene TRBV7-2 combines with J gene TRBJ1-2; 10 positions match TRBD1. CDR3 size: 16 residues. Trimming took 4 bases from V and 8 from J; bases not matched to a gene: 13. The germline V gene encodes CDR1 SGHTA and CDR2 FQGNSA. CDR3 residues: CASSSNLPGQGYGYTF. For the CDR3, the DNA is TGTGCCAGCAGCTCGAACCTACCGGGACAGGGGTACGGCTACACCTTC.

The rearrangement links TRBV6-5 to TRBJ1-5; D might be TRBD1 (5 bases). This CDR3 has 14 residues. Germline values: CDR1 MNHEY, CDR2 SVGAGI. Trimming removed 8 bases at V and 1 base at J, with 12 bases between. CDR3: CASDQGLSNQPQHF. CDR3 DNA: TGTGCCAGCGATCAGGGACTAAGCAATCAGCCCCAGCATTTT.

CDR3 region: CASSQKAGVGTDTQYF. DNA of the CDR3: TGTGCCAGCAGCCAAAAAGCGGGAGTAGGCACAGATACGCAGTATTTT. V and J are TRBV14 and TRBJ2-3; TRBD2 aligns across 8 bases. V lost 2 bases to trimming and J lost 1 base; unmatched junction nucleotides: 5. The CDR3 runs to 16 residues. The V gene's germline CDR1 is SGHDN and CDR2 FVKESK.

The chain carries TRBV14 and TRBJ2-4, with D maybe TRBD2 (5 bases). There are 14 residues in the CDR3. With 5 bases removed from V and 3 bases from J, the gap between germline ends came to 11 bases. CDR1 SGHDN and CDR2 FVKESK come from the germline V gene. The DNA for the CDR3 is TGTGCCAGCAGCTTCGGGATCCACAAAAACATTCAGTACTTC. It encodes CASSFGIHKNIQYF.

This chain uses TRBV6-1 with TRBJ1-6; no definite D call. Germline V gene lookup returns CDR1 MNHNS and CDR2 SASEGT. The CDR3 loop spans 14 amino acids. V lost 3 bases, J lost 4 bases, and 7 bases lay in between. As DNA, the CDR3 is TGTGCCAGCAGTGATTCACAGTATAATTCACCCCTCCACTTT. It yields the protein CASSDSQYNSPLHF.

The rearrangement links TRBV10-2 to TRBJ1-1, with TRBD1 matching 9 bases. With V trimmed by 3 bases and J by 8 bases, 4 bases remained unmatched. Germline loops: CDR1 WSHSY, CDR2 SAAADI. The CDR3 spans 13 residues. CDR3 coding DNA: TGCGCCAGCAGTGAACTAGACAGGGGGGAAGCTTTCTTT. It translates to CASSELDRGEAFF.

V and J are TRBV28 and TRBJ2-1; TRBD2 matches 7 bases. The CDR3 sequence is 15 residues long. V was pared by 7 bases and J by 4 bases, with 10 bases of the junction left unmatched. Germline loops: CDR1 MDHEN, CDR2 SYDVKM. CDR3 in amino acids: CASTQRAGMYNEQFF. DNA of the CDR3: TGTGCCAGCACCCAAAGAGCGGGGATGTACAATGAGCAGTTCTTC.

This chain links TRBV18 with TRBJ2-7; the D gene is possibly TRBD2 (6 bases). The CDR3 length is 13 residues. V dropped 5 bases and J dropped 3 bases, with 11 bases sitting between them. In germline, CDR1 is KGHSH, CDR2 LQKENI. The CDR3, as DNA: TGTGCCAGCTCATCGGGACTCTTCTACGAGCAGTACTTC. Its translation: CASSSGLFYEQYF.

CDR3 nucleotides: TGTGCCAGCAGCCTGGACAGGGATCTATCACCCCTCCACTTT. As protein: CASSLDRDLSPLHF. The chain employs TRBV5-8 and TRBJ1-6; 8 bases are a match to TRBD1. Trimming at V came to 4 bases and at J to 10 bases, leaving 7 bases not matched to a gene. The CDR3 extends over 14 amino acids. Looked up from germline, CDR1 is SGHTS and CDR2 is YDEGEE.

The chain links TRBV4-3 to TRBJ2-5, with D maybe TRBD2 (6 bases). CDR1 is LGHNA and CDR2 is YSLEER in the germline V gene. CDR3 size: 14 residues. V lost 0 bases and J lost 5, with 10 bases in between. The CDR3 reads CASSQDAGYETQYF. The CDR3 DNA follows: TGCGCCAGCAGCCAAGACGCGGGGTACGAGACCCAGTACTTC.

This chain joins TRBV28 and TRBJ1-5; D is undetermined. Germline-derived CDR1 and CDR2 are MDHEN and SYDVKM. The CDR3 length is 15 residues. Trimming pared 4 bases from V and 0 bases from J, leaving 10 bases between. CDR3 loop: CASSSPGYSNQPQHF. DNA for the CDR3: TGTGCCAGCAGTTCCCCGGGGTATAGCAATCAGCCCCAGCATTTT. The whole variable domain, remainder taken from reference TRBV28 and TRBJ1-5, is DVKVTQSSRYLVKRTGEKVFLECVQDMDHENMFWYRQDPGLGLRLIYFSYDVKMKEKGDIPEGYSVSREKKERFSLILESASTNQTSMYLCASSSPGYSNQPQHFGDGTRLSIL.

This clone was recorded once. The chain has TRBV29-1 and TRBJ2-4, with TRBD1 matching over 7 bases. Per germline, CDR1 SQVTM and CDR2 ANQGSEA. Losses at the gene ends were 6 bases for V and 7 bases for J; bases not matched to a gene: 6. The CDR3 consists of 12 residues. CDR3 DNA sequence: TGCAGCGTGCTGACAGGGCTCAACATTCAGTACTTC. This sequence encodes CSVLTGLNIQYF.

This chain links TRBV18 with TRBJ2-1; TRBD2 matches 9 bases. The CDR3 runs 21 residues. CDR1 is KGHSH, CDR2 LQKENI, per germline. The trim removed 2 bases at V and 4 bases at J, leaving 21 bases unmatched. CDR3 sequence reads: CASSPLGLAASGTGVYNEQFF. In DNA form, the CDR3 reads TGTGCCAGCTCACCATTAGGGCTGGCGGCTAGCGGGACTGGCGTGTACAATGAGCAGTTCTTC. The variable domain in full, with the rest retrieved from reference TRBV18 and TRBJ2-1, is NAGVMQNPRHLVRRRGQEARLRCSPMKGHSHVYWYRQLPEEGLKFMVYLQKENIIDESGMPKERFSAEFPKEGPSILRIQQVVRGDSAAYFCASSPLGLAASGTGVYNEQFFGPGTRLTVL.

The chain couples TRBV30 to TRBJ2-6, with unresolved D. This CDR3 spans 14 amino acids. The germline V gene encodes CDR1 GTSNPN and CDR2 SVGIG (reference sequence). V was shortened by 2 bases and J by 1 base, with 6 bases between the two germline ends. CDR3 residues: CAWSSRSGANVLTF. CDR3 sequence (DNA): TGTGCCTGGAGTTCGAGGTCTGGGGCCAACGTCCTGACTTTC.

This rearrangement joins TRBV30 to TRBJ1-5, with TRBD1 as a possible D gene (5 bases). Germline V gene sequence: CDR1 GTSNPN, CDR2 SVGIG (reference sequence). The CDR3 spans 13 residues. V lost 5 bases and J 3 bases, leaving 11 bases between the germline ends. This CDR3 is CAWGGGPNQPQHF. CDR3 in DNA: TGTGCCTGGGGGGGAGGGCCCAATCAGCCCCAGCATTTT. Together with reference TRBV30 and TRBJ1-5, the CDR3 gives the full variable domain: SQTIHQWPATLVQPVGSPLSLECTVEGTSNPNLYWYRQAAGRGLQLLFYSVGIGQISSEVPQNLSASRPQDRQFILSSKKLLLSDSGFYLCAWGGGPNQPQHFGDGTRLSIL.

The rearrangement links TRBV5-1 to TRBJ1-1; no reliable D call. This CDR3 comprises 16 residues. V was trimmed by 0 bases and J by 5 bases, leaving 17 bases between them. In germline, CDR1 is SGHRS, CDR2 YFSETQ. In nucleotides, the CDR3 is TGCGCCAGCAGCTTGGAAGTCGCGAGGCTAGGTACTGAAGCTTTCTTT. The encoded protein is CASSLEVARLGTEAFF.

The CDR3 spells CASSLNPGGLSEQFF. CDR3 bases: TGTGCCAGCAGCCTAAATCCGGGGGGGCTCAGTGAGCAGTTCTTC. The chain couples TRBV28 to TRBJ2-1; 8 bases agree with TRBD2. Unmatched junction bases numbered 13, after V lost 6 bases and J lost 9 bases. The CDR3 sequence is 15 residues long. Germline V gives CDR1 MDHEN, CDR2 SYDVKM.

This chain uses TRBV2 with TRBJ2-7, with 8 bases identical to TRBD1. Germline CDR1 reads SNHLY; CDR2 reads FYNNEI. CDR3 length equals 13 residues. The J segment lost 5 bases and the V segment lost 8 bases, leaving 8 bases of the junction unmatched. CDR3 nucleotides: TGTGCCAGCTTGGGACAGGTCTCAAACGAGCAGTACTTC. Its translation: CASLGQVSNEQYF.

This chain links TRBV3-1 (or the pseudogene TRBV3-2) with TRBJ1-1; the D gene is possibly TRBD1 (6 bases). The germline V gene encodes CDR1 LGHDT and CDR2 YNNKEL (reference sequence). V was trimmed by 4 bases and J by 0 bases, leaving 18 bases between them. This CDR3 contains 17 residues. CDR3 DNA sequence: TGTGCCAGCAGCCCGGGGCGGGGGCTGGGGATGAACACTGAAGCTTTCTTT. This encodes CASSPGRGLGMNTEAFF.

This chain joins TRBV7-3 and TRBJ2-3; TRBD2 matches at 7 bases. The V segment lost 5 bases and the J segment 1 base; nucleotides outside the gene matches: 9. CDR3 length: 16 amino acids. CDR1 SGHTA and CDR2 FQGTGA come from the germline V gene. The CDR3 here is CASSPGITSGTDTQYF. CDR3 nucleotide sequence: TGTGCCAGCAGCCCAGGTATTACTAGCGGCACAGATACGCAGTATTTT.

Here the CDR3 DNA reads TGTGCCTGGAGTGTACCGGCAGGGATAGGCGAGCAGTACTTC. Residues: CAWSVPAGIGEQYF. This chain joins TRBV30 and TRBJ2-7; D possibly corresponds to TRBD1 (5 bases). CDR3 length equals 14 residues. V lost 0 bases, J lost 6 bases, and 15 bases lay in between. Germline CDR1 is GTSNPN and CDR2 is SVGIG (reference sequence). Filled out from reference TRBV30 and TRBJ2-7, the complete variable domain reads SQTIHQWPATLVQPVGSPLSLECTVEGTSNPNLYWYRQAAGRGLQLLFYSVGIGQISSEVPQNLSASRPQDRQFILSSKKLLLSDSGFYLCAWSVPAGIGEQYFGPGTRLTVT.

V and J are TRBV19 and TRBJ2-5; 8 bases line up with TRBD2. The CDR3 has 16 amino acids. The V gene's germline CDR1 is LNHDA and CDR2 SQIVND (reference sequence). V was clipped by 5 bases and J by 1 base; unmatched bases: 9. CDR3 DNA sequence: TGTGCCAGTAGTTCCGGGGCAGCGGGGGCCCAAGAGACCCAGTACTTC. Its protein product is CASSSGAAGAQETQYF.